This T cell receptor (beta chain) was sequenced in a study of blood T cell repertoires in COVID-19 (dated by TCRdb to the early 2020s). With regard to the full study: Samples covering the acute and convalescent phases of COVID-19 were provided by collaborators in the United States, Italy and Spain. The samples were drawn from two sources: the first 160 participants of the ongoing ImmuneRACE study, and over 1,000 subjects contributed by 6 global collaborators. The dataset comprised deeply sampled blood TCRbeta repertoires from subjects exposed to, actively infected with, or recovered from COVID-19. The material from the prospective study consisted of cDNA or gDNA derived from T cells, B-cell-depleted T cells, or PBMCs. HLA class I and class II types, where available, came from metadata supplied by the sample provider rather than from assay-based typing. The sample metadata nearly always contained a de-identified subject ID, COVID-19 status, age in years and sex. The repertoires were released in a freely available public database meant as a resource for research on the immune response to SARS-CoV-2. Paper-wide results and their limitations: The amount of clinical and demographic metadata varied by source and participant and was provided uncurated.

One collaborating source in Seattle enrolled patients during active infection and followed them longitudinally through the course of disease. The collaborating institutions used their own protocols to collect whole blood in K2EDTA tubes. For TCRbeta analysis, collaborators shipped samples in one of three forms: frozen whole blood, isolated PBMCs, or DNA extracted from either of those sample types. TCRbeta CDR3 regions were amplified from genomic DNA by means of the immunoSEQ Assay, a bias-controlled multiplex PCR. Under the source paper's analysis protocol: The number of nucleated cells in each sample was estimated by amplification of reference gene primers within the assay. To quantify the absolute abundance of each unique TCRbeta CDR3 rearrangement, sequence reads were collapsed and filtered. For each sample, productive Simpson clonality was calculated as the square root of Simpson's diversity index over productive rearrangements. TCRdb provides this immuneACCESS table in a form limited to in-frame rearrangements. Some clones are lacking; in checked studies, under half of them reflect an unresolved V gene, and why the rest are absent is not known. V and J calls and clone size are given by that table; D and trimming were obtained from the DNA. This sample is represented by 250,000 to 350,000 clones; 80% to 85% of them were singletons. Approximately 15% of the sample comes from the top ten.

CDR3 length: 15 amino acids, cysteine to phenylalanine. Kept here is only the CDR3 DNA, which spans 45 bases and is read in frame from base 1. Relative to germline, V is missing 3 bases and J is missing 5 bases, with 6 bases of the junction outside any gene match. CDR1 and CDR2 are read off the germline V gene as SGHRS and YFSETQ. This clone was counted only a few times. Its antigen is still unknown. No base-level quality is on record; no much larger clone is a single base apart. The chain uses TRBV5-1 and TRBJ2-7; 12 central bases correspond to TRBD1. This TCR derives from a person between 70 and 80 years old with COVID-19, enrolled during active disease. Specimen: peripheral blood. CDR3 loop: CASSYRGTGGHEQYF. At the DNA level, the sequence is TGCGCCAGCAGCTACCGAGGGACAGGGGGCCACGAGCAGTACTTC.